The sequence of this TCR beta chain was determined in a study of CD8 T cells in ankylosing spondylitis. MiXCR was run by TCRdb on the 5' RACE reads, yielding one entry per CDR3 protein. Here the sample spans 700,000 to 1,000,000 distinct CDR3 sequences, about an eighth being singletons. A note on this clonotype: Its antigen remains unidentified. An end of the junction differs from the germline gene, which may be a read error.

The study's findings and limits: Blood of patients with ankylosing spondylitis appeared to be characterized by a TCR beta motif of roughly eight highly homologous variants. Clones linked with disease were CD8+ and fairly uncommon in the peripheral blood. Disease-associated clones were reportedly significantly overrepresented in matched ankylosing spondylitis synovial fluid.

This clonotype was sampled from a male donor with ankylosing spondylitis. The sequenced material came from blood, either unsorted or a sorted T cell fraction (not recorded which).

The CDR3 loop is CCASPPALAGGSDTQYF. In nucleotides, the CDR3 is TGCTGTGCTTCGCCCCCGGCCCTAGCGGGAGGTTCAGATACGCAGTATTTT. V is TRBV20-1 and J is TRBJ2-3; 11 nucleotides line up with TRBD2. Germline CDR1 and CDR2: DFQATT and SNEGSKA (reference sequence). The CDR3 has 17 residues.